This entry lists 15 T cell receptor beta chains sequenced from one sample in a study of blood T cells in healthy people across ages. Combining a sample-barcoded 5' primer with a J-beta primer mix, a second PCR ran for 7 to 11 cycles. MiXCR, applied by TCRdb to the 5' RACE reads, yields one record per CDR3 protein. The sample lists roughly 1.9 million distinct CDR3 sequences, 30% to 40% occurring once. The source material was blood. The receptor source for this set is a human donor in good health.

The J gene is TRBJ1-2, the V gene TRBV13, with no clear D. CDR1 is PRHDT, CDR2 FYEKMQ, per germline (reference sequence). The CDR3 extends over 14 amino acids. Trimming stripped 1 base from V and 6 bases from J, with 12 bases between. CDR3 coding DNA: TGTGCCAGCAGCTTAGCTCGGACCTTACATGGCTACACCTTC. Protein sequence: CASSLARTLHGYTF.

The CDR3 sequence is CASSLSSPPAGGPKTQYF. CDR3 DNA: TGTGCCAGCAGTTTATCTTCTCCCCCAGCGGGGGGGCCTAAGACCCAGTACTTC. The V call is TRBV27, the J call TRBJ2-5, with 10 bases that match TRBD2. This CDR3 region has 18 residues. Losses at the gene ends were 0 bases for V and 6 bases for J; bases not matched to a gene: 13. Germline V lookup: CDR1 MNHEY, CDR2 SMNVEV (reference sequence).

The J gene is TRBJ1-1, the V gene TRBV7-9; TRBD1 agrees at 8 bases. The J segment lost 6 bases and the V segment lost 4 bases, leaving 7 bases of the junction unmatched. Germline V gives CDR1 SEHNR, CDR2 FQNEAQ (reference sequence). The CDR3 consists of 14 residues. The DNA for the CDR3 is TGTGCCAGCAGCTACCACACAGGGGGGGCTGAAGCTTTCTTT. Translation: CASSYHTGGAEAFF.

The J gene is TRBJ1-5, the V gene TRBV20-1; tentatively, D is TRBD1 (5 bases). Germline values: CDR1 DFQATT, CDR2 SNEGSKA (reference sequence). The germline V and J ends were trimmed by 6 bases and 0 bases, with 18 bases remaining between them. The CDR3 has 16 amino acids. For the CDR3, the DNA is TGCAGTGCCGCAGGTGTTATGGGGGTTAGCAATCAGCCCCAGCATTTT. As protein: CSAAGVMGVSNQPQHF.

Only a few counts were recorded for this clonotype. The rearrangement links TRBV6-6 to TRBJ2-5, with 8 bases identical to TRBD1. Germline V gene sequence: CDR1 MNHNY, CDR2 SVGAGI (reference sequence). V was clipped by 6 bases and J by 4 bases; unmatched bases: 7. This CDR3 region has 14 residues. The CDR3 DNA follows: TGTGCCAGCAGAGGACAGGGTTCCCGAGAGACCCAGTACTTC. This gives the protein CASRGQGSRETQYF.

V and J are TRBV6-1 and TRBJ2-5, with TRBD1 identical over 9 bases. V was clipped by 6 bases and J by 3 bases; unmatched bases: 2. CDR3 size: 13 residues. Per germline, CDR1 MNHNS and CDR2 SASEGT. The CDR3 sequence: CASRGQGKETQYF. CDR3 DNA sequence: TGTGCCAGCAGAGGACAGGGGAAAGAGACCCAGTACTTC.

This chain uses TRBV10-3 with TRBJ2-1; 10 nucleotides align to TRBD2. From germline, CDR1 is ENHRY and CDR2 SYGVKD. Trimming at V came to 0 bases and at J to 4 bases, leaving 3 bases not matched to a gene. The length of the CDR3 is 16 residues. DNA for the CDR3: TGTGCCATCAGTGAGTCTAGCGGGGGGCCATACAATGAGCAGTTCTTC. Its protein is CAISESSGGPYNEQFF.

The chain uses TRBV5-6 and TRBJ2-2; 13 bases match TRBD2. The CDR3 consists of 17 residues. Per germline, CDR1 SGHDT and CDR2 YYEEEE. The V and J ends lost 5 bases and 9 bases, in that order; junction bases with no gene match: 13. DNA for the CDR3: TGTGCCAGCAGTTCCGGGACTAGCGGGGCCTTAGCGAGGGAGCTGTTTTTT. Residues: CASSSGTSGALARELFF.

A remark on this clonotype: Because the CDR3 is missing its conserved closing phenylalanine or tryptophan, this is likely a read error. The limits of the CDR3 on the DNA are not certain, so only TCRdb's listed CDR3 is given. The rearrangement uses TRBV12-3 or TRBV12-4 and TRBJ2-3; the table assigns TRBD2, which was not confirmed against the DNA. The CDR3 is 15 amino acids long, termini counted. Here the CDR3 reads CASSLHSGGTDAQYS.

This clonotype was counted only a few times. The rearrangement uses TRBV6-1 and TRBJ2-7; D may match TRBD1 or TRBD2 (5 bases each). Germline assignment: CDR1 MNHNS and CDR2 SASEGT. V was cut by 8 bases and J by 0 bases, with 11 bases left in between. The CDR3 covers 13 residues. CDR3 protein: CASAGANSYEQYF. The CDR3 coding sequence is TGTGCCAGCGCCGGGGCCAACTCCTACGAGCAGTACTTC.

A few counts support this clonotype. The chain is built from TRBV7-9 and TRBJ2-7; TRBD1 agrees at 8 bases. Trimming at V came to 1 base and at J to 4 bases, leaving 9 bases not matched to a gene. The CDR3 is 16 amino acids. Germline-derived CDR1 and CDR2 are SEHNR and FQNEAQ (reference sequence). In DNA, the CDR3 is TGTGCCAGCAGCTTAGGATCGGGGCAGGGGGCTTACGAGCAGTACTTC. It encodes CASSLGSGQGAYEQYF.

This sequence joins TRBV7-2 and TRBJ2-1, with D perhaps being TRBD1 or TRBD2 (6 bases each). Germline assignment: CDR1 SGHTA and CDR2 FQGNSA. This CDR3 is built from 15 residues. The ends were cut back, 4 bases at V and 6 bases at J, with 16 bases in the middle. The CDR3 loop reads CASSSGGARINEQFF. The CDR3 DNA sequence: TGTGCCAGCAGCTCCGGGGGCGCGCGGATCAATGAGCAGTTCTTC.

V and J are TRBV4-2 and TRBJ2-4, with 8 bases aligning to TRBD2. The better agreement between TRBJ2-7 and the DNA end casts doubt on the J call. The length of the CDR3 is 15 residues. Germline CDR1 is LGHNA and CDR2 is YNFKEQ. In nucleotides, the CDR3 is TGTGCCAGCAGCCAAGGGGGTAGCGGGGTGTACGAGCAGTACTTC. It yields the protein CASSQGGSGVYEQYF.

The rearrangement joins TRBV20-1 to TRBJ2-1; D is ambiguous. CDR1 DFQATT and CDR2 SNEGSKA come from the germline V gene (reference sequence). CDR3 size: 17 residues. V was shortened by 0 bases and J by 7 bases, with 22 bases between the two germline ends. The CDR3 is CSARDKISALESNEQFF. In DNA, the CDR3 is TGCAGTGCTAGAGATAAGATTTCGGCGCTAGAGTCGAATGAGCAGTTCTTC.

The chain carries TRBV7-2 and TRBJ1-1, with 8 bases fitting TRBD1. Per the germline V gene, CDR1 is SGHTA and CDR2 is FQGNSA. This CDR3 region has 16 residues. Germline trimming cut 2 bases from V and 9 bases from J; bases unmatched to any gene: 14. Here the CDR3 reads CASSLRRTGQGSQAFF. CDR3 nucleotide sequence: TGTGCCAGCAGCTTACGACGGACAGGGCAGGGATCCCAAGCTTTCTTT.